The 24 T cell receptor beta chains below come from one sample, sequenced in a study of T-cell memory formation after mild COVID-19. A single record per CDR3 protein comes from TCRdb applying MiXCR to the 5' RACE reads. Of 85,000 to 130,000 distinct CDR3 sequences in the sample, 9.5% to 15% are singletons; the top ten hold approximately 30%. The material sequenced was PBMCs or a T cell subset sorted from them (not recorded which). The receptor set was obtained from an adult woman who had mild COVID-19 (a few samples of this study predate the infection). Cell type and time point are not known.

The CDR3 here is CASSQALAAPYEQYF. The CDR3, as DNA: TGCGCCAGCAGCCAAGCACTAGCGGCCCCCTACGAGCAGTACTTC. The gene calls are TRBV4-1 and TRBJ2-7; 8 bases map to TRBD2. Trimming cost V 1 base and J 2 bases; bases outside gene matches: 4. The CDR3 length is 15 residues. CDR1 and CDR2 (germline): MGHRA, YSYEKL.

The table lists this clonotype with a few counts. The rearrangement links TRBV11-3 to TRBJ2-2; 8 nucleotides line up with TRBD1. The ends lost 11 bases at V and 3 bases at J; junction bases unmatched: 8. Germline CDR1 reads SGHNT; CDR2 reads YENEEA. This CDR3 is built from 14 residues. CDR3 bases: TGTGCCGGACACCAACAGGGGGACACCGGGGAGCTGTTTTTT. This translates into CAGHQQGDTGELFF.

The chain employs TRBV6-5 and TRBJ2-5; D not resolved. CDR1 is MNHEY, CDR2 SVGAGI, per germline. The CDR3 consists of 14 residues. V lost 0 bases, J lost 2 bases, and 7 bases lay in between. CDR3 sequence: CASSYSMGQETQYF. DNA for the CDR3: TGTGCCAGCAGTTACTCCATGGGGCAAGAGACCCAGTACTTC.

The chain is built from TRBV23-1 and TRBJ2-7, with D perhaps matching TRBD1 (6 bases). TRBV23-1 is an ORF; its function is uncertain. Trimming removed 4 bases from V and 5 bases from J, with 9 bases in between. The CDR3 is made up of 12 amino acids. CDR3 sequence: CASSRTVNEQYF. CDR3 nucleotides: TGCGCCAGCAGTCGGACAGTAAACGAGCAGTACTTC.

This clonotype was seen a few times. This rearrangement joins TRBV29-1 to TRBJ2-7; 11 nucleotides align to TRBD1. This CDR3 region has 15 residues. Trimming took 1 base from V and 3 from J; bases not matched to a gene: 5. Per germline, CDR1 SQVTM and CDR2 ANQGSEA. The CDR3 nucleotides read TGCAGCGTTGAAGCTTCGGGACAGGGGGGCTACGAGCAGTACTTC. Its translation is CSVEASGQGGYEQYF.

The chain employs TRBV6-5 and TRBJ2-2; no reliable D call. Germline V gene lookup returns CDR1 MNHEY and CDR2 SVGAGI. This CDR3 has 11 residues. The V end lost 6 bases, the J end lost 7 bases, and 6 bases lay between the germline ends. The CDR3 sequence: CASRLFGELFF. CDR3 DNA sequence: TGTGCCAGCAGACTTTTCGGGGAGCTGTTTTTT.

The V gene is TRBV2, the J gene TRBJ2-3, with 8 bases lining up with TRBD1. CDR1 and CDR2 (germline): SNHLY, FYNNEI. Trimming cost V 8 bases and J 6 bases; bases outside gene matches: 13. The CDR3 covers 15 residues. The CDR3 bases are TGTGCCAGCGAGACAACCTGGGACAGGACGGATACGCAGTATTTT. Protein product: CASETTWDRTDTQYF.

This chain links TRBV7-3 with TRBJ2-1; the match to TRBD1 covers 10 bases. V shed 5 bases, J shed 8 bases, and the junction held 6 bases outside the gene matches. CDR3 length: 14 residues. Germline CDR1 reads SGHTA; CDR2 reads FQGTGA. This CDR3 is CASSPAGTGDEQFF. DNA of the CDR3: TGTGCCAGCAGCCCAGCCGGGACAGGGGATGAGCAGTTCTTC.

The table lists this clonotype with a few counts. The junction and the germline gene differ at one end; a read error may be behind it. CDR3 amino acids: CASSLMAGALF. The CDR3 DNA sequence: TGTGCCAGCAGCTTAATGGCAGGGGCCCTGTTT. V usage is TRBV7-9 and J usage is TRBJ2-3, with D possibly being TRBD1 (6 bases). This CDR3 is built from 11 residues. Germline V gene data show CDR1 as SEHNR and CDR2 as FQNEAQ (reference sequence).

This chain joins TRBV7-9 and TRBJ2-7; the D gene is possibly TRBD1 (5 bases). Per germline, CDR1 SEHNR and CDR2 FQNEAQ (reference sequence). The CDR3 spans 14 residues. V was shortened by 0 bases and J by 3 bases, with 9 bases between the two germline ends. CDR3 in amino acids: CASSLAGVNYEQYF. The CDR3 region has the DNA TGTGCCAGCAGCTTAGCAGGGGTCAACTACGAGCAGTACTTC.

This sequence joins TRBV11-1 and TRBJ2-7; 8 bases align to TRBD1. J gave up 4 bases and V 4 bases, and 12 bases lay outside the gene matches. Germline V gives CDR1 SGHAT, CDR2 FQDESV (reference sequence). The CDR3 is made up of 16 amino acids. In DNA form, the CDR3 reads TGTGCCAGCAGCTGGACTGAGGACAGGGCATCGTACGAGCAGTACTTC. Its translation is CASSWTEDRASYEQYF.

The DNA of the CDR3 is TGTGCCAGCAGCATACGAGGACAGGGGGAGACCCAGTACTTC. Its translation: CASSIRGQGETQYF. The V and J genes are TRBV9 and TRBJ2-5; the match to TRBD1 covers 9 bases. The CDR3 extends over 14 amino acids. The trim removed 4 bases at V and 5 bases at J, leaving 6 bases unmatched. CDR1 is SGDLS and CDR2 is YYNGEE in the germline V gene. Using reference TRBV9 and TRBJ2-5 for the parts outside the CDR3, the full variable domain is DSGVTQTPKHLITATGQRVTLRCSPRSGDLSVYWYQQSLDQGLQFLIQYYNGEERAKGNILERFSAQQFPDLHSELNLSSLELGDSALYFCASSIRGQGETQYFGPGTRLLVL.

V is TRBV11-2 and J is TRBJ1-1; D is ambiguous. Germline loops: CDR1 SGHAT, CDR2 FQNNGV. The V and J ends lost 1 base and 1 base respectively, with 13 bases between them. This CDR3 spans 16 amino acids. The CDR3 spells CASSLAVWKGNTEAFF. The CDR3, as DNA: TGTGCCAGCAGCTTAGCTGTGTGGAAAGGGAACACTGAAGCTTTCTTT. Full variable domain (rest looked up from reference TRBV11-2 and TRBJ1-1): EAGVAQSPRYKIIEKRQSVAFWCNPISGHATLYWYQQILGQGPKLLIQFQNNGVVDDSQLPKDRFSAERLKGVDSTLKIQPAKLEDSAVYLCASSLAVWKGNTEAFFGQGTRLTVV.

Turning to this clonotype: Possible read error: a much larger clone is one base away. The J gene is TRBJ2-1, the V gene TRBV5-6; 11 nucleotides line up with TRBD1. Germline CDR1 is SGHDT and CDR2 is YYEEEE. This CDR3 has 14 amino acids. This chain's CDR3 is CARSLGTGGNEQFF. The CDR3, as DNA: TGTGCCAGGAGCTTGGGGACAGGGGGCAATGAGCAGTTCTTC.

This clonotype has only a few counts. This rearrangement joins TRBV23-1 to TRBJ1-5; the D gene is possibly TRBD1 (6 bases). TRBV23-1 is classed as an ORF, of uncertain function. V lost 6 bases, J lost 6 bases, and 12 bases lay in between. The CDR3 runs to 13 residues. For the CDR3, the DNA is TGCGCCAGCAGCCCTGGACAGCTTCAGCCCCAGCATTTT. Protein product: CASSPGQLQPQHF.

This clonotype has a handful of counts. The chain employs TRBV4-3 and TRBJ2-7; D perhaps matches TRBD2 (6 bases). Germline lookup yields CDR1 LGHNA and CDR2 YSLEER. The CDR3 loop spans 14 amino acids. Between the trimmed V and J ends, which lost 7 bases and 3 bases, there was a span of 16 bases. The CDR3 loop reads CASTRDWGLYEQYF. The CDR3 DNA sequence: TGCGCCAGCACCCGGGACTGGGGCCTCTACGAGCAGTACTTC.

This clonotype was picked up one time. The CDR3 nucleotides are TGTGCCAGCAGTGACAGGGTTGGAAACACCATATATTTT. Translated: CASSDRVGNTIYF. V and J are TRBV12-3 or TRBV12-4 and TRBJ1-3; 7 bases are a match to TRBD1. This CDR3 is 13 amino acids long. The ends lost 5 bases at V and 3 bases at J; junction bases unmatched: 1.

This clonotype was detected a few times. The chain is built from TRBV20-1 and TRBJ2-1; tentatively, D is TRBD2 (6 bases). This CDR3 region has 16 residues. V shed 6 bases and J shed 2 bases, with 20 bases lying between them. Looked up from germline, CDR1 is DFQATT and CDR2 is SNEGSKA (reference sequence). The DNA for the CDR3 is TGCAGTGCCATCCCCCCGGGACTTTCGACCTACAATGAGCAGTTCTTC. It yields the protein CSAIPPGLSTYNEQFF.

The CDR3 coding sequence is TGTGCCAGCAGCTCGCTACTGAACACCGGGGAGCTGTTTTTT. It translates to CASSSLLNTGELFF. The chain links TRBV11-2 to TRBJ2-2; D gene unclear. CDR3 size: 14 residues. Trimming stripped 4 bases from V and 1 base from J, with 7 bases between. Germline-derived CDR1 and CDR2 are SGHAT and FQNNGV. Supplemented by reference TRBV11-2 and TRBJ2-2, the full variable domain reads EAGVAQSPRYKIIEKRQSVAFWCNPISGHATLYWYQQILGQGPKLLIQFQNNGVVDDSQLPKDRFSAERLKGVDSTLKIQPAKLEDSAVYLCASSSLLNTGELFFGEGSRLTVL.

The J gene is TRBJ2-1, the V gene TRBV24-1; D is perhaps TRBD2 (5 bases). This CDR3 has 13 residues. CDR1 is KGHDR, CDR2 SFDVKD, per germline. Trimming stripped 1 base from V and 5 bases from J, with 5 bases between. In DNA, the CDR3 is TGTGCCACCAGTGATTTCGGGAACAATGAGCAGTTCTTC. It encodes CATSDFGNNEQFF.

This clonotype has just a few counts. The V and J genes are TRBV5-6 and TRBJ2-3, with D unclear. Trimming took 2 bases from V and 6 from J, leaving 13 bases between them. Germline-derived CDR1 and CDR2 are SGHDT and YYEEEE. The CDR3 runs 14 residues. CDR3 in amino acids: CASSFGHGSDTQYF. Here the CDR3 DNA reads TGTGCCAGCAGCTTTGGTCATGGATCGGATACGCAGTATTTT. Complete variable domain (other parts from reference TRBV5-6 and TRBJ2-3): DAGVTQSPTHLIKTRGQQVTLRCSPKSGHDTVSWYQQALGQGPQFIFQYYEEEERQRGNFPDRFSGHQFPNYSSELNVNALLLGDSALYLCASSFGHGSDTQYFGPGTRLTVL.

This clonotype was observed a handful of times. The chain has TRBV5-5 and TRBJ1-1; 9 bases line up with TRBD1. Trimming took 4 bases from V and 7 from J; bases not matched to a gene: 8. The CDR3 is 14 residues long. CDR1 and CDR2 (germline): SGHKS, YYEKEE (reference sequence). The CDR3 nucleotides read TGTGCCAGCAGCGCAGGGACAGGGTTTGGTGAAGCTTTCTTT. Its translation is CASSAGTGFGEAFF.

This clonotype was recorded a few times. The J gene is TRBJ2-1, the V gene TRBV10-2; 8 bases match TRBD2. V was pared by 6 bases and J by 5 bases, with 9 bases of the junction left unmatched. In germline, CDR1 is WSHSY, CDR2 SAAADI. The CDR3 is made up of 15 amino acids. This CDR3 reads CASSQDGGGNNEQFF. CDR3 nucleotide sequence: TGCGCCAGCAGCCAAGATGGCGGGGGGAACAATGAGCAGTTCTTC.

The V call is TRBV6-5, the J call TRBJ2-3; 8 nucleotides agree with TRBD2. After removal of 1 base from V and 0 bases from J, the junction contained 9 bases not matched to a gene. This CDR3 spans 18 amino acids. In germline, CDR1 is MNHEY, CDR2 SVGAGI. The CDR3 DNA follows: TGTGCCAGCAGTTACTGGGCGGGGGGACGTTCTAGCACAGATACGCAGTATTTT. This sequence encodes CASSYWAGGRSSTDTQYF.